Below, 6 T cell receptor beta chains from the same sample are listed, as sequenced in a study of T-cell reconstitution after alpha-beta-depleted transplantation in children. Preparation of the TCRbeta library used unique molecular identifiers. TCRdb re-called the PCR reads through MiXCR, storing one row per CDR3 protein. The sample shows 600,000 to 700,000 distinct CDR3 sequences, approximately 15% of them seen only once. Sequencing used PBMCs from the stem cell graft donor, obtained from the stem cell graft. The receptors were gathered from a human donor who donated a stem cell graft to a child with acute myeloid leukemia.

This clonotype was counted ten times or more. The CDR3 loop is CSVGSPSNQETQYF. In DNA form, the CDR3 reads TGCAGCGTTGGGTCACCATCGAATCAAGAGACCCAGTACTTC. This chain links TRBV29-1 with TRBJ2-5; no clear D. The CDR3 is made up of 14 amino acids. The germline CDR1 and CDR2 sequences are SQVTM and ANQGSEA. V was cut by 4 bases and J by 2 bases, with 14 bases left in between.

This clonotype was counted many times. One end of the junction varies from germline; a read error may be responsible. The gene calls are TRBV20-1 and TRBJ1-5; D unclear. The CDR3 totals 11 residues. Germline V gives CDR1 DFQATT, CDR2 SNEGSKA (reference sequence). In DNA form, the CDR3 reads TGCAGTGCTGAAAAGGGTCAGGCCCAGCATTTT. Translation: CSAEKGQAQHF.

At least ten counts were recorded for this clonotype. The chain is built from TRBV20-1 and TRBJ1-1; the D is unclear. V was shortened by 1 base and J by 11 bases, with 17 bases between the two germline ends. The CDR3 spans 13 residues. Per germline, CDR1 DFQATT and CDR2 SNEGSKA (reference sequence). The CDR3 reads CSARGGRRGYAFF. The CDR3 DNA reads TGCAGTGCTAGAGGAGGACGGAGAGGGTACGCTTTCTTT.

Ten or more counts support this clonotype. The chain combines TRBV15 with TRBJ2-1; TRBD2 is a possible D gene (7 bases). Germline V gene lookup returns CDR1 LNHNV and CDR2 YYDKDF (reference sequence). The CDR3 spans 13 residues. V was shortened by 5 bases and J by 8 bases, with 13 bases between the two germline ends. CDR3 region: CATSLGGAHEQFF. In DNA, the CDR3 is TGTGCCACCAGCCTAGGGGGGGCCCATGAGCAGTTCTTC.

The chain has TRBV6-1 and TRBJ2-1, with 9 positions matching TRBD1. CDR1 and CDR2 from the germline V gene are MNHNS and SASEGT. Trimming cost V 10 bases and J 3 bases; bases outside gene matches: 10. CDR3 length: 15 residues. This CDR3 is CATSAGTGFYNEQFF. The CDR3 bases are TGTGCCACCAGCGCCGGGACAGGGTTCTACAATGAGCAGTTCTTC.

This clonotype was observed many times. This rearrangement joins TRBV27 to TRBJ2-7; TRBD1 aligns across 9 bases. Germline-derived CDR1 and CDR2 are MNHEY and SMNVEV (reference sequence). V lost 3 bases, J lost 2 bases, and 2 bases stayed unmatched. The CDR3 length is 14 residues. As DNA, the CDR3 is TGTGCCAGCAGTTTGGGGACAGGGCCCTACGAGCAGTACTTC. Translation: CASSLGTGPYEQYF.